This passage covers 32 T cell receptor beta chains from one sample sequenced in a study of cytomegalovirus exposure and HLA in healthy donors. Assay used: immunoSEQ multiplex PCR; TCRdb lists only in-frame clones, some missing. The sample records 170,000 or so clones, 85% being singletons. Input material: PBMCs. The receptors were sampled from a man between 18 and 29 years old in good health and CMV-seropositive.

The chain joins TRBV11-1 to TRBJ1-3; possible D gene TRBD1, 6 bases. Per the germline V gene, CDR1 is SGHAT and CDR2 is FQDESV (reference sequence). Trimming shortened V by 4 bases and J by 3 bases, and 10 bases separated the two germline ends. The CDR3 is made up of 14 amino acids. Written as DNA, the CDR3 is TGTGCCAGCAGCTGGGGACAAGGTGGAAACACCATATATTTT. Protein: CASSWGQGGNTIYF.

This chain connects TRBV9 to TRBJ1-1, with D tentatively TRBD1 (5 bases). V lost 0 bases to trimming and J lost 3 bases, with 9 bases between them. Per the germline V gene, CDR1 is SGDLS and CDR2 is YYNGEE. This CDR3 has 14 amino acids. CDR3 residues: CASSVAGKDTEAFF. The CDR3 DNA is TGTGCCAGCAGCGTAGCAGGGAAAGACACTGAAGCTTTCTTT. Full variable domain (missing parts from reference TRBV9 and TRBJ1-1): DSGVTQTPKHLITATGQRVTLRCSPRSGDLSVYWYQQSLDQGLQFLIQYYNGEERAKGNILERFSAQQFPDLHSELNLSSLELGDSALYFCASSVAGKDTEAFFGQGTRLTVV.

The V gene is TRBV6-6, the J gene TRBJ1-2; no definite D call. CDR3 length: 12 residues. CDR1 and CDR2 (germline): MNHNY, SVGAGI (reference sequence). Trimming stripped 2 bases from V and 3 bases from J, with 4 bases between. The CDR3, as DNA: TGTGCCAGCAGTTACCGGGACTATGGCTACACCTTC. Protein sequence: CASSYRDYGYTF.

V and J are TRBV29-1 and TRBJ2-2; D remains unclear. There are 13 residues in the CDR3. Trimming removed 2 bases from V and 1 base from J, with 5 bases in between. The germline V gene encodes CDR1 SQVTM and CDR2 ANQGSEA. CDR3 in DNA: TGCAGCGTTGAATCCGTGAACACCGGGGAGCTGTTTTTT. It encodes CSVESVNTGELFF.

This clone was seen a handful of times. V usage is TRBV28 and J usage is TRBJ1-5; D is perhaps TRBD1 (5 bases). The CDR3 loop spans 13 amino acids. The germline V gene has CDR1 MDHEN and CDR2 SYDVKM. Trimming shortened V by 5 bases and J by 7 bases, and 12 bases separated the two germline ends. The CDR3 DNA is TGTGCCAGCAGTCCCAGGGTCCGCCAGCCCCAGCATTTT. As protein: CASSPRVRQPQHF.

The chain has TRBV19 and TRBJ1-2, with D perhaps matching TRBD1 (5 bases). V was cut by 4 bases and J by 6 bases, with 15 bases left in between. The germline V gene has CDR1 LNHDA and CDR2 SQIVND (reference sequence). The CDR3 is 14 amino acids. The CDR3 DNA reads TGTGCCAGTAGTACGGGACTCCACTCGGATGGCTACACCTTC. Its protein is CASSTGLHSDGYTF.

The CDR3 bases are TGTGCCAGCAGTCTGACTCAGGGTTCGAACACTGAAGCTTTCTTT. Its protein is CASSLTQGSNTEAFF. This chain connects TRBV28 to TRBJ1-1, with D possibly being TRBD1 (5 bases). V was pared by 5 bases and J by 1 base, with 14 bases between. Germline loops: CDR1 MDHEN, CDR2 SYDVKM. The CDR3 spans 15 residues. Complete variable domain (other parts from reference TRBV28 and TRBJ1-1): DVKVTQSSRYLVKRTGEKVFLECVQDMDHENMFWYRQDPGLGLRLIYFSYDVKMKEKGDIPEGYSVSREKKERFSLILESASTNQTSMYLCASSLTQGSNTEAFFGQGTRLTVV.

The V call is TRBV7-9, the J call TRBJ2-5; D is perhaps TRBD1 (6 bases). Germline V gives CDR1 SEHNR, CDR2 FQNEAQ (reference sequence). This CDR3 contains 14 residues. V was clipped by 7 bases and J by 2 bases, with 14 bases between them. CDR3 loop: CASTSGHTQETQYF. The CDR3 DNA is TGTGCCAGCACCTCGGGACACACACAAGAGACCCAGTACTTC.

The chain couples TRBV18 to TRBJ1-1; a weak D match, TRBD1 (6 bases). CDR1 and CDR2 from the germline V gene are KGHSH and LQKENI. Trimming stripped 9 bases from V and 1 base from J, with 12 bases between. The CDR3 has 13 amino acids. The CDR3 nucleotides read TGTGCCAGTCGACCGACAGGGAACACTGAAGCTTTCTTT. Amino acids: CASRPTGNTEAFF.

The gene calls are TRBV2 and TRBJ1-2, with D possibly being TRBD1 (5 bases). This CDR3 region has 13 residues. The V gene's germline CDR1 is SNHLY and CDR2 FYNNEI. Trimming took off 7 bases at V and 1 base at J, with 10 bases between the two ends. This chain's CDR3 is CASTAGFNYGYTF. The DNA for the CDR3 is TGTGCCAGCACAGCAGGGTTTAACTATGGCTACACCTTC.

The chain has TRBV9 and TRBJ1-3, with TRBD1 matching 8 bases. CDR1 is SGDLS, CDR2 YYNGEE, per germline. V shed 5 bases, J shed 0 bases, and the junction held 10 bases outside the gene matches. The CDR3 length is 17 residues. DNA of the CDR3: TGTGCCAGCAGTGCAAGGGACAGGAGCAGCTCTGGAAACACCATATATTTT. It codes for CASSARDRSSSGNTIYF.

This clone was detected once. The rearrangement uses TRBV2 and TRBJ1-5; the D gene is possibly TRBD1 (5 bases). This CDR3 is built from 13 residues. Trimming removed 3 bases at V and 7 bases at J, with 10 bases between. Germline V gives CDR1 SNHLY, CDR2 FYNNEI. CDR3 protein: CASSDGAYQPQHF. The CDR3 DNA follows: TGTGCCAGCAGTGATGGGGCATACCAGCCCCAGCATTTT.

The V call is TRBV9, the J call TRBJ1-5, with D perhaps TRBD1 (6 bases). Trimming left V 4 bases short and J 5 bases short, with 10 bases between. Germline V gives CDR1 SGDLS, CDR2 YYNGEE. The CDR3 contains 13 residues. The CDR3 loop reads CASSREGDQPQHF. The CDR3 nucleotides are TGTGCCAGCAGCCGGGAGGGGGATCAGCCCCAGCATTTT.

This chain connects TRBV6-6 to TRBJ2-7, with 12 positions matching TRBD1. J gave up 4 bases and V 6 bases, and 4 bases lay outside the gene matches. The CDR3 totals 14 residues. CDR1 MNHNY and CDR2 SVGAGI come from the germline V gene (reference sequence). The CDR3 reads CASRAGQGAYEQYF. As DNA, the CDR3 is TGTGCCAGCAGGGCGGGACAGGGGGCATACGAGCAGTACTTC.

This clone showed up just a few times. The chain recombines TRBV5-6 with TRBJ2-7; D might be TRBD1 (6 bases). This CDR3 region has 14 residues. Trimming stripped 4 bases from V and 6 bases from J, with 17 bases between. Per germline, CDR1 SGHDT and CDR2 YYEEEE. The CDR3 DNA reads TGTGCCAGCAGCCCCCAGTACAGGGCGGGCGAGCAGTACTTC. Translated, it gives CASSPQYRAGEQYF.

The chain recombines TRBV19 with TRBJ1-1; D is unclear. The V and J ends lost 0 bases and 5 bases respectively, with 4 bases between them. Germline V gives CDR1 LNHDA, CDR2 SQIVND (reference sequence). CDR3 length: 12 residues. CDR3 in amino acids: CASSIDRTEAFF. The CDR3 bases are TGTGCCAGTAGTATAGATCGGACTGAAGCTTTCTTT.

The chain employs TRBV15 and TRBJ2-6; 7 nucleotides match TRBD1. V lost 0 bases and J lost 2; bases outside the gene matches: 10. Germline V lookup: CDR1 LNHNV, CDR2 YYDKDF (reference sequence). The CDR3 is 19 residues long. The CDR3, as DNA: TGTGCCACCAGCAGAGATTGGTCAGGGGGAGTCACTGGGGCCAACGTCCTGACTTTC. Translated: CATSRDWSGGVTGANVLTF.

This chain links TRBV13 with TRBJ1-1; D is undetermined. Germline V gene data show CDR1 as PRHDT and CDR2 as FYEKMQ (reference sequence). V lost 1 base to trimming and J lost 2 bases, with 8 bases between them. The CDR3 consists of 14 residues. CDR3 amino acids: CASSLEQLNTEAFF. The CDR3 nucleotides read TGTGCCAGCAGCTTAGAACAGCTAAACACTGAAGCTTTCTTT.

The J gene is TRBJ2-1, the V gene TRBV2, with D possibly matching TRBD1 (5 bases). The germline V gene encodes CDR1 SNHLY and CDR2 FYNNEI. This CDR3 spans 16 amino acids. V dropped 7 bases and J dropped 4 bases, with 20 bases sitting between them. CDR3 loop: CASNLIGATRYNEQFF. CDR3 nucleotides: TGTGCCAGCAATCTGATAGGGGCGACCCGATACAATGAGCAGTTCTTC.

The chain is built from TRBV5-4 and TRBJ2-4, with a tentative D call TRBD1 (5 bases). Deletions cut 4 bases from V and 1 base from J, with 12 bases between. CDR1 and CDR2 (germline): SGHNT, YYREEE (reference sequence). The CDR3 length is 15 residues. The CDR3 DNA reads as TGTGCCAGCAGCGGGGCCTCCGTGGCCAAAAACATTCAGTACTTC. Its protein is CASSGASVAKNIQYF. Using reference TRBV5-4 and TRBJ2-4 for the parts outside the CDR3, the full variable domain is ETGVTQSPTHLIKTRGQQVTLRCSSQSGHNTVSWYQQALGQGPQFIFQYYREEENGRGNFPPRFSGLQFPNYSSELNVNALELDDSALYLCASSGASVAKNIQYFGAGTRLSVL.

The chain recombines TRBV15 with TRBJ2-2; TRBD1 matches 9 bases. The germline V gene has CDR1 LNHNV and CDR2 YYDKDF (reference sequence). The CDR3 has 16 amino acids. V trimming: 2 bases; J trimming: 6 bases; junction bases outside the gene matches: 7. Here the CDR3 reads CATSRSLGTGSGELFF. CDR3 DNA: TGTGCCACCAGCAGATCCCTGGGGACAGGGTCCGGGGAGCTGTTTTTT.

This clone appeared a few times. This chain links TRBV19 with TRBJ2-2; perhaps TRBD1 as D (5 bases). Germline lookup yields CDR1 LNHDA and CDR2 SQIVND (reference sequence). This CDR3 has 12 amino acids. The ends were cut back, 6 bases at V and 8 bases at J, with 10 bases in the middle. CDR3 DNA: TGTGCCAGTAGAGAGAAGGGGGGGGAGCTGTTTTTT. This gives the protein CASREKGGELFF.

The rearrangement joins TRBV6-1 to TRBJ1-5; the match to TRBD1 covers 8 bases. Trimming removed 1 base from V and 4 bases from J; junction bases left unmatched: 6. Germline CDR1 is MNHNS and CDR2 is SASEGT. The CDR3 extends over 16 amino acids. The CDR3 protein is CASSEGLGQGNQPQHF. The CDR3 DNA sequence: TGTGCCAGCAGTGAAGGGCTCGGACAGGGAAATCAGCCCCAGCATTTT.

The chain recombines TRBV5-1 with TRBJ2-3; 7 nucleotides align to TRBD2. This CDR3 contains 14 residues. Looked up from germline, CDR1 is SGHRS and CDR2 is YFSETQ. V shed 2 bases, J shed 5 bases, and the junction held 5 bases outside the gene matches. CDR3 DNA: TGCGCCAGCAGCTTCGTTTCGGGGGGAGATACGCAGTATTTT. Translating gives CASSFVSGGDTQYF.

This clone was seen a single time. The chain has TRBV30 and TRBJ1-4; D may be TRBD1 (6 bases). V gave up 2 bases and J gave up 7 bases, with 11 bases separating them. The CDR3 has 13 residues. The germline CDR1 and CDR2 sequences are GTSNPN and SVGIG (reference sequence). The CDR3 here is CAWSPGVREKLFF. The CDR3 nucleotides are TGTGCCTGGAGTCCAGGGGTTCGTGAAAAACTGTTTTTT. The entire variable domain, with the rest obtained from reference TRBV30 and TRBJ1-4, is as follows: SQTIHQWPATLVQPVGSPLSLECTVEGTSNPNLYWYRQAAGRGLQLLFYSVGIGQISSEVPQNLSASRPQDRQFILSSKKLLLSDSGFYLCAWSPGVREKLFFGSGTQLSVL.

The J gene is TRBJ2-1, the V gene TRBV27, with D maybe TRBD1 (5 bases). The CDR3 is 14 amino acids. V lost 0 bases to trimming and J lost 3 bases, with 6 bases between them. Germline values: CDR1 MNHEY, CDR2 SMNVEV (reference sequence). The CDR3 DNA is TGTGCCAGCAGTTTATCGACAGACTACAATGAGCAGTTCTTC. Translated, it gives CASSLSTDYNEQFF.

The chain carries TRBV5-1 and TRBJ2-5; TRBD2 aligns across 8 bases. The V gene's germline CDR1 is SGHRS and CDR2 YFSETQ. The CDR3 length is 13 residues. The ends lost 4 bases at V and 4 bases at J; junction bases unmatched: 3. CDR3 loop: CASSIAGTETQYF. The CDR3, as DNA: TGCGCCAGCAGCATAGCGGGAACAGAGACCCAGTACTTC.

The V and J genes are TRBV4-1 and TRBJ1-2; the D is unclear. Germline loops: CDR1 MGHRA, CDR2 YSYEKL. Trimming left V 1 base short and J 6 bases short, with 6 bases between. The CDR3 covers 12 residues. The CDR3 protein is CASSQGVNGYTF. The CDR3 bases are TGCGCCAGCAGCCAAGGCGTTAATGGCTACACCTTC.

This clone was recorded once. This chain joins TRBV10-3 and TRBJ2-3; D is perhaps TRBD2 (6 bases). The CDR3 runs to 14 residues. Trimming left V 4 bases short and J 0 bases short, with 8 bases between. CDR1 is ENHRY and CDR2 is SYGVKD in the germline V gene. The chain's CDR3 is CAISGGTSTDTQYF. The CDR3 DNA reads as TGTGCCATCAGTGGGGGGACTAGCACAGATACGCAGTATTTT.

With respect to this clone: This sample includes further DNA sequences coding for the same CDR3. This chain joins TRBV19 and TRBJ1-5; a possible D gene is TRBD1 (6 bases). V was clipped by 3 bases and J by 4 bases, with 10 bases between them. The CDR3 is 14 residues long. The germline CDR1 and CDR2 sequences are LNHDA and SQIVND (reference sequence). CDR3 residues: CASSIRQGNQPQHF. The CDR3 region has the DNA TGTGCCAGTAGTATCCGGCAGGGGAATCAGCCCCAGCATTTT.

CDR3 residues: CASRPYISNEQFF. CDR3 nucleotides: TGTGCCAGCAGGCCTTACATTTCGAATGAGCAGTTCTTC. The chain recombines TRBV7-2 with TRBJ2-1; no reliable D call. V lost 6 bases to trimming and J lost 7 bases, with 13 bases between them. The germline CDR1 and CDR2 sequences are SGHTA and FQGNSA. The CDR3 is 13 amino acids.

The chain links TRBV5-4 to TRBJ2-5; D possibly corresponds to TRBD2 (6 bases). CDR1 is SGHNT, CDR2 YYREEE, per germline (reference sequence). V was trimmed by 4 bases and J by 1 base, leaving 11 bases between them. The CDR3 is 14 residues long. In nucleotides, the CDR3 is TGTGCCAGCAGCCCGACTAGTCCCCAAGAGACCCAGTACTTC. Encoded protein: CASSPTSPQETQYF. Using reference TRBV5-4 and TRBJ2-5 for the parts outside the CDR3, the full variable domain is ETGVTQSPTHLIKTRGQQVTLRCSSQSGHNTVSWYQQALGQGPQFIFQYYREEENGRGNFPPRFSGLQFPNYSSELNVNALELDDSALYLCASSPTSPQETQYFGPGTRLLVL.